This TCR beta chain comes out of a study of T cell repertoires in aging, cancer and after chemotherapy. Study overall: Pre- and post-chemotherapy samples were paired from glioblastoma patients treated with temozolomide-based therapy.

Amplification of TCR beta used genomic DNA extracted from peripheral blood. A mixed TRB-A/B primer pool amplified rearranged TRB by multiplex touch-down PCR. A single record per CDR3 protein comes from TCRdb applying MiXCR to the multiplex PCR reads. The table lists thousands of distinct CDR3 sequences, roughly 39% of them singletons, with 10% to 15% in the top ten. Germline values: CDR1 SGHRS, CDR2 YFSETQ. This CDR3 comprises 15 residues. Trimming left V 0 bases short and J 2 bases short, with 8 bases between. The sequence derives from a human donor with a solid tumor. The sequenced material came from blood. The chain uses TRBV5-1 and TRBJ2-2; D uncertain. The CDR3 loop is CASSLAGLNTGELFF. For the CDR3, the DNA is TGCGCCAGCAGCTTGGCCGGGCTAAACACCGGGGAGCTGTTTTTT.